Sequencing of this T cell receptor beta chain was carried out in a study of beta chain features in type 1 diabetes. Investigators reverse transcribed all isolated RNA, so they sequenced expressed TCRB transcripts. Here immunoSEQ multiplex PCR was the method, and the copy in TCRdb shows in-frame clones only, minus some. Of around 300,000 clones listed, 15% are singletons. Whole-study findings and limits: Shorter TCRB CDR3s, moderately but significantly so, were found in Type 1 diabetes patients in all four CD4+ subsets.

With regard to this clone: Its antigen remains unknown.

The CDR3 loop spans 14 amino acids. In germline, CDR1 is GTSNPN, CDR2 SVGIG (reference sequence). Trimming took off 5 bases at V and 4 bases at J, with 17 bases between the two ends. Source material: naive CD4+ T cells from blood. The clonotype originates from a man aged 18 to 29 with type 1 diabetes. The V call is TRBV30, the J call TRBJ2-5; TRBD2 might be the D (7 bases). CDR3 sequence: CAWGPWGGGETQYF. CDR3 DNA: TGTGCCTGGGGCCCCTGGGGGGGCGGAGAGACCCAGTACTTC.